The clone carrying this T cell receptor (beta chain) was detected ten times or more. The time point here: sample taken at primary tumor resection. The input material, whole RNA from tumor, nontumor lung or frozen PBMC, was sequenced unsorted. Germline V gene lookup returns CDR1 SGHDT and CDR2 YYEEEE. V dropped 1 base and J dropped 4; count of bases not matched to a gene: 7. This CDR3 is built from 16 residues. The source of the sample is a study of spatial heterogeneity in lung cancer. Whole-study context: Each time, sequencing found more beta-chain sequences than alpha-chain sequences.

TCRdb fed the 5' RACE reads into MiXCR, producing one record per CDR3 protein. The sample includes some 29,000 distinct CDR3 sequences, about 8.1% of them seen just once. The chain has TRBV5-6 and TRBJ2-1; 8 bases are shared with TRBD2. This receptor was obtained from a female donor with early-stage non-small cell lung cancer. The material sequenced was PBMCs, taken at surgery. CDR3 residues: CASSLLGLGPYNEQFF. The CDR3 nucleotides are TGTGCCAGCAGCTTGTTGGGACTAGGCCCTTACAATGAGCAGTTCTTC. The full variable domain, its missing parts supplied by reference TRBV5-6 and TRBJ2-1, is DAGVTQSPTHLIKTRGQQVTLRCSPKSGHDTVSWYQQALGQGPQFIFQYYEEEERQRGNFPDRFSGHQFPNYSSELNVNALLLGDSALYLCASSLLGLGPYNEQFFGPGTRLTVL.